These 20 T cell receptor beta chains were sequenced from one sample in a study of T cells in Graves' hyperthyroidism and ophthalmopathy. The TCR beta CDR3 regions underwent amplification using RNA transcripts as the source. Primed by the HTBI set, a first-round RT-PCR was run on the TCR CDR3. One entry per CDR3 protein, called by TCRdb with MiXCR from the multiplex PCR reads. Of about 690,000 distinct CDR3 sequences in the sample, roughly a sixth were seen once. The sequenced sample consisted of blood. These receptors originate from a man in his fifties with Graves' hyperthyroidism.

This clonotype was seen many times. J is TRBJ2-7 and V is TRBV20-1; D is tentatively TRBD1 or TRBD2 (5 bases each). The CDR3 is 15 residues long. Between the trimmed V and J ends, which lost 0 bases and 7 bases, there was a span of 19 bases. CDR1 DFQATT and CDR2 SNEGSKA come from the germline V gene (reference sequence). CDR3 residues: CSARDPRGRGEEQYF. CDR3 in DNA: TGCAGTGCTAGAGATCCCCGGGGCCGGGGAGAGGAGCAGTACTTC.

Ten or more counts support this clonotype. The CDR3: CSAGGLEFTEAFF. The CDR3 DNA reads as TGCAGCGCCGGAGGGTTGGAGTTCACTGAAGCTTTCTTT. This chain uses TRBV29-1 with TRBJ1-1; D is uncertain. The CDR3 length is 13 residues. Deletions cut 7 bases from V and 4 bases from J, with 16 bases between. Germline assignment: CDR1 SQVTM and CDR2 ANQGSEA.

This chain links TRBV5-1 with TRBJ1-2; D is ambiguous. CDR3 size: 12 residues. The V and J ends lost 4 bases and 8 bases respectively, with 12 bases between them. Germline CDR1 is SGHRS and CDR2 is YFSETQ. CDR3: CASSLDGEGYTF. The CDR3 DNA is TGCGCCAGCAGCCTGGACGGGGAGGGCTACACCTTC.

V and J are TRBV20-1 and TRBJ2-3, with TRBD2 matching over 7 bases. V shed 4 bases, J shed 3 bases, and the junction held 10 bases outside the gene matches. The CDR3 runs to 15 residues. The germline V gene encodes CDR1 DFQATT and CDR2 SNEGSKA (reference sequence). The CDR3 coding sequence is TGCAGTGCTATACGTCGACTAGCTCCAACAGATACGCAGTATTTT. This codes for CSAIRRLAPTDTQYF.

Of note for this clonotype: Its ends do not fully match the called genes, so a read error is possible. The rearrangement uses TRBV12-3 or TRBV12-4 and TRBJ2-1; D unresolved. The CDR3 totals 13 residues. CDR3 coding DNA: TGTTCCAGCAGTGGGGTCGGGTACAATGAGCAGTTCTTC. Protein: CSSSGVGYNEQFF.

This clonotype was counted ten times or more. J is TRBJ1-1 and V is TRBV7-3, with 7 bases matching TRBD1. Trimming at V came to 2 bases and at J to 1 base, leaving 4 bases not matched to a gene. Germline V gene data show CDR1 as SGHTA and CDR2 as FQGTGA. This CDR3 has 15 amino acids. CDR3 sequence reads: CASSLGGQQNTEAFF. The CDR3, as DNA: TGTGCCAGCAGCTTAGGGGGACAGCAGAACACTGAAGCTTTCTTT. The full variable domain, completed using reference TRBV7-3 and TRBJ1-1, is GAGVSQTPSNKVTEKGKYVELRCDPISGHTALYWYRQSLGQGPEFLIYFQGTGAADDSGLPNDRFFAVRPEGSVSTLKIQRTERGDSAVYLCASSLGGQQNTEAFFGQGTRLTVV.

The sample holds a few counts of this clonotype. The CDR3 nucleotides are TGTGCCAGCAGCTTAGTGGACAGGAGCTACGAGCAGTACTTC. Protein: CASSLVDRSYEQYF. This chain connects TRBV7-9 to TRBJ2-7; TRBD1 matches 7 bases. V was pared by 1 base and J by 3 bases, with 3 bases of the junction left unmatched. This CDR3 comprises 14 residues. Germline CDR1 reads SEHNR; CDR2 reads FQNEAQ (reference sequence). The whole variable domain, remainder taken from reference TRBV7-9 and TRBJ2-7, is DTGVSQNPRHKITKRGQNVTFRCDPISEHNRLYWYRQTLGQGPEFLTYFQNEAQLEKSRLLSDRFSAERPKGSFSTLEIQRTEQGDSAMYLCASSLVDRSYEQYFGPGTRLTVT.

This clonotype was counted many times. V usage is TRBV7-2 and J usage is TRBJ2-1, with 9 bases aligning to TRBD2. In germline, CDR1 is SGHTA, CDR2 FQGNSA. The length of the CDR3 is 16 residues. Germline trimming cut 3 bases from V and 0 bases from J; bases unmatched to any gene: 3. This CDR3 is CASSLTSGNSYNEQFF. The CDR3 nucleotides are TGTGCCAGCAGCTTGACTAGCGGAAACTCCTACAATGAGCAGTTCTTC.

To note about this clonotype: The germline gene is not matched at one end of the junction; a read error may be the cause. The chain recombines TRBV10-2 with TRBJ2-5; D is ambiguous. The CDR3 has 11 amino acids. Germline V lookup: CDR1 WSHSY, CDR2 SAAADI. Here the CDR3 reads CASSGSSLADF. For the CDR3, the DNA is TGCGCCAGCAGTGGCAGCTCCCTTGCGGACTTC.

The V and J genes are TRBV29-1 and TRBJ1-5, with 8 bases identical to TRBD1. The CDR3 covers 14 residues. Germline CDR1 reads SQVTM; CDR2 reads ANQGSEA. V was pared by 5 bases and J by 4 bases, with 7 bases of the junction left unmatched. The CDR3 region is CSVWTGLGNQPQHF. The DNA for the CDR3 is TGCAGCGTTTGGACAGGGCTTGGGAATCAGCCCCAGCATTTT.

The rearrangement uses TRBV24-1 and TRBJ2-7; 8 bases match TRBD1. CDR1 and CDR2 (germline): KGHDR, SFDVKD. V shed 3 bases and J 5 bases; nucleotides not matched to a gene: 5. There are 14 residues in the CDR3. The CDR3 bases are TGTGCCACCAGTGATGAGACAGGGGACGACGAGCAGTACTTC. It codes for CATSDETGDDEQYF.

This clonotype was seen repeatedly, ten times or more. This chain links TRBV12-3 or TRBV12-4 with TRBJ1-6; D ambiguous. Trimming cost V 1 base and J 4 bases, with 11 bases left between them. CDR3 size: 16 residues. The CDR3 loop reads CASSLDRPAYNSPLHF. CDR3 sequence (DNA): TGTGCCAGCAGTTTAGACAGACCGGCTTATAATTCACCCCTCCACTTT.

This clonotype was detected many times. The V gene is TRBV20-1, the J gene TRBJ2-7; D is perhaps TRBD1 (6 bases). The CDR3 has 12 amino acids. V gave up 6 bases and J gave up 5 bases, with 14 bases separating them. Germline V gene lookup returns CDR1 DFQATT and CDR2 SNEGSKA (reference sequence). In DNA form, the CDR3 reads TGCAGTGCCACTGCAGGGGTCAACGAGCAGTACTTC. This codes for CSATAGVNEQYF.

The CDR3 DNA is TGTGCCAGCAGCCAAGGTAGCGGGGTTTACAATGAGCAGTTCTTC. Its translation is CASSQGSGVYNEQFF. This chain uses TRBV3-1 with TRBJ2-1; 8 nucleotides agree with TRBD2. The CDR3 totals 15 residues. The V gene end was trimmed by 1 base and the J gene end by 4 bases; junction bases not matched to a gene: 3. Per germline, CDR1 LGHDT and CDR2 YNNKEL (reference sequence).

This clonotype was detected many times. The chain couples TRBV7-9 to TRBJ2-7, with 11 bases matching TRBD1. The trim removed 5 bases at V and 5 bases at J, leaving 8 bases unmatched. There are 15 residues in the CDR3. The germline V gene has CDR1 SEHNR and CDR2 FQNEAQ (reference sequence). In DNA form, the CDR3 reads TGTGCCAGCAGCCAAAACCGGGACAGGGGGAACGAGCAGTACTTC. Translating it yields CASSQNRDRGNEQYF.

This clonotype was seen many times. The chain carries TRBV9 and TRBJ1-1, with TRBD1 matching over 7 bases. V lost 5 bases and J lost 0; bases outside the gene matches: 4. This CDR3 comprises 14 residues. The germline V gene encodes CDR1 SGDLS and CDR2 YYNGEE. The CDR3 nucleotides are TGTGCCAGCAGGGCACAGGGGATGAACACTGAAGCTTTCTTT. The encoded protein is CASRAQGMNTEAFF.

This clonotype was counted ten times or more. V usage is TRBV27 and J usage is TRBJ2-5, with TRBD2 matching 9 bases. The germline gives CDR1 MNHEY, CDR2 SMNVEV (reference sequence). V gave up 6 bases and J gave up 5 bases; unmatched junction bases: 19. This CDR3 region has 18 residues. CDR3 sequence reads: CASSRRNSGRGGTETQYF. As DNA, the CDR3 is TGTGCCAGCAGCAGAAGAAATAGCGGGAGAGGGGGAACGGAGACCCAGTACTTC.

Ten or more counts support this clonotype. V usage is TRBV2 and J usage is TRBJ1-5, with TRBD1 identical over 7 bases. V shed 3 bases and J 7 bases; nucleotides not matched to a gene: 9. CDR3 length: 15 residues. Germline values: CDR1 SNHLY, CDR2 FYNNEI. CDR3 bases: TGTGCCAGCAGTGATTTGGGACAGTCAAGACAGCCCCAGCATTTT. This sequence encodes CASSDLGQSRQPQHF.

This clonotype was seen repeatedly, ten times or more. The chain combines TRBV28 with TRBJ2-1; possible D gene TRBD1, 5 bases. The V end was cut by 8 bases, the J end by 7 bases, with 30 bases between. The germline V gene encodes CDR1 MDHEN and CDR2 SYDVKM. CDR3 length: 18 amino acids. Written as DNA, the CDR3 is TGTGCCAGCCACTCCCCCCCGGGTACCTTGAACTACAGGAATGAGCAGTTCTTC. Amino acids: CASHSPPGTLNYRNEQFF.

This clonotype has more than one count but fewer than ten. This chain links TRBV6-1 with TRBJ1-5; 8 bases are a match to TRBD1. Germline-derived CDR1 and CDR2 are MNHNS and SASEGT. V trimming: 1 base; J trimming: 1 base; junction bases outside the gene matches: 12. This CDR3 region has 19 residues. Here the CDR3 reads CASSEVDRAVVFSNQPQHF. The CDR3, as DNA: TGTGCCAGCAGTGAAGTGGACAGGGCCGTAGTTTTCAGCAATCAGCCCCAGCATTTT.